The sequence of this T cell receptor (beta chain) was determined in a study of blood T cell repertoires in COVID-19. In the study overall: The cDNA or gDNA used as material had been derived from T cells, B-cell-depleted T cells, or PBMCs.

Germline V gene sequence: CDR1 SQVTM, CDR2 ANQGSEA. This CDR3 comprises 15 residues. Trimming cost V 7 bases and J 6 bases; bases outside gene matches: 12. As originally analysed: Estimated nucleated cell counts came from reference gene primer amplification. TCRdb's table, derived via immunoSEQ multiplex PCR, lists solely in-frame clones and lacks some. D and trimming come from the DNA, and the V and J calls and clone size come from that table. The profile shows tens of thousands of clones, roughly four fifths of them singletons. Source material: peripheral blood. The sequence was obtained from a woman aged 55-75 years with acute or convalescent COVID-19. The rearrangement joins TRBV29-1 to TRBJ2-1, with TRBD2 matching 10 bases. For the CDR3, the DNA is TGCAGCGCACCAAGGGCAGCGGGGGGGCCCAATGAGCAGTTCTTC. Residues: CSAPRAAGGPNEQFF.